The next 15 T cell receptor beta chains were all read from a single sample in a study of T cells in Graves' hyperthyroidism and ophthalmopathy. RNA transcripts gave rise to amplified TCR beta CDR3 regions. The HTBI set primed first-round TCR CDR3 RT-PCR. TCRdb re-analysed the multiplex PCR reads in MiXCR, keeping a single row per CDR3 protein. This repertoire shows about 380,000 distinct CDR3 sequences, less than 15% found once; its top ten account for roughly 20%. Sequencing was carried out using blood. The receptors were gathered from a young man with Graves' hyperthyroidism that later progressed to Graves' ophthalmopathy.

This clonotype was counted ten times or more. This chain links TRBV5-1 with TRBJ2-3; 7 bases match TRBD1. After removal of 3 bases from V and 0 bases from J, the junction contained 7 bases not matched to a gene. The CDR3 runs to 16 residues. Germline assignment: CDR1 SGHRS and CDR2 YFSETQ. The CDR3 DNA reads as TGCGCCAGCAGCTCAACAGGGGATACTAGCACAGATACGCAGTATTTT. Residues: CASSSTGDTSTDTQYF.

The chain links TRBV14 to TRBJ1-1; 7 bases match TRBD1. This CDR3 has 15 amino acids. V dropped 4 bases and J dropped 4; count of bases not matched to a gene: 9. Germline V lookup: CDR1 SGHDN, CDR2 FVKESK. The CDR3 here is CASSRLDRAGTEAFF. The DNA for the CDR3 is TGTGCCAGCAGCCGCCTCGACAGGGCGGGCACTGAAGCTTTCTTT. The full variable domain, with the rest looked up from reference TRBV14 and TRBJ1-1, is EAGVTQFPSHSVIEKGQTVTLRCDPISGHDNLYWYRRVMGKEIKFLLHFVKESKQDESGMPNNRFLAERTGGTYSTLKVQPAELEDSGVYFCASSRLDRAGTEAFFGQGTRLTVV.

In this sample, this clonotype turned up once. V usage is TRBV7-9 and J usage is TRBJ1-5; D possibly corresponds to TRBD1 (5 bases). This CDR3 is 16 amino acids long. CDR1 and CDR2 from the germline V gene are SEHNR and FQNEAQ (reference sequence). V dropped 1 base and J dropped 1 base, with 11 bases sitting between them. CDR3 sequence reads: CASSLGGARSNQPQHF. The CDR3 DNA reads TGTGCCAGCAGCTTAGGAGGGGCGCGGAGCAATCAGCCCCAGCATTTT. Full variable domain (missing parts from reference TRBV7-9 and TRBJ1-5): DTGVSQNPRHKITKRGQNVTFRCDPISEHNRLYWYRQTLGQGPEFLTYFQNEAQLEKSRLLSDRFSAERPKGSFSTLEIQRTEQGDSAMYLCASSLGGARSNQPQHFGDGTRLSIL.

At least ten counts were recorded for this clonotype. Compared with germline, one end of the junction differs, possibly owing to a read error. V usage is TRBV3-1 and J usage is TRBJ1-1; weak D call: TRBD1 (6 bases). The V gene's germline CDR1 is LGHDT and CDR2 YNNKEL (reference sequence). This CDR3 is 14 amino acids long. CDR3 protein: CASRQAGTNTEAFF. The CDR3 coding sequence is TGTGCCAGCAGGCAAGCCGGGACAAACACTGAAGCTTTCTTT.

This clonotype was seen at least ten times. V and J are TRBV28 and TRBJ2-1, with 13 bases aligning to TRBD2. The CDR3 is 14 amino acids. Germline CDR1 MDHEN, CDR2 SYDVKM. Trimming cost V 5 bases and J 7 bases; bases outside gene matches: 2. For the CDR3, the DNA is TGTGCCAGCAGTCGACTAGCGGGGGGAAATGAGCAGTTCTTC. Translating it yields CASSRLAGGNEQFF. Together with reference TRBV28 and TRBJ2-1, the CDR3 gives the full variable domain: DVKVTQSSRYLVKRTGEKVFLECVQDMDHENMFWYRQDPGLGLRLIYFSYDVKMKEKGDIPEGYSVSREKKERFSLILESASTNQTSMYLCASSRLAGGNEQFFGPGTRLTVL.

This clonotype was seen a handful of times. The rearrangement uses TRBV19 and TRBJ2-7; maybe TRBD1 (6 bases). Trimming took 3 bases from V and 2 from J, leaving 11 bases between them. The CDR3 sequence is 14 residues long. Germline V gene data show CDR1 as LNHDA and CDR2 as SQIVND (reference sequence). Here the CDR3 DNA reads TGTGCCAGTAGTATGGCCAGGGGCCCCTACGAGCAGTACTTC. The encoded protein is CASSMARGPYEQYF.

This clonotype was picked up a small number of times. This rearrangement joins TRBV3-1 to TRBJ1-4, with 8 bases aligning to TRBD1. This CDR3 comprises 14 residues. Losses at the gene ends were 3 bases for V and 5 bases for J; bases not matched to a gene: 2. Germline V gene sequence: CDR1 LGHDT, CDR2 YNNKEL (reference sequence). CDR3 DNA: TGTGCCAGCAGCCAGGCAGGGGGCAATGAAAAACTGTTTTTT. Amino acids: CASSQAGGNEKLFF.

This clonotype was seen repeatedly, ten times or more. The chain uses TRBV11-2 and TRBJ2-5, with 9 bases fitting TRBD2. Looked up from germline, CDR1 is SGHAT and CDR2 is FQNNGV. V trimming: 4 bases; J trimming: 4 bases; junction bases outside the gene matches: 4. The CDR3 consists of 14 residues. CDR3 protein: CASSSGLAAETQYF. The CDR3, as DNA: TGTGCCAGCAGCTCGGGACTAGCCGCAGAGACCCAGTACTTC.

The table lists this clonotype with a few counts. The CDR3 nucleotides are TGTGCCAGCAGTTTCTTTGGGGAGACCCAGTACTTC. As protein: CASSFFGETQYF. The rearrangement links TRBV12-3 or TRBV12-4 to TRBJ2-5; D gene uncertain. Trimming stripped 3 bases from V and 5 bases from J, with 7 bases between. This CDR3 has 12 amino acids.

This clonotype occurred many times. V gene TRBV2 combines with J gene TRBJ2-7; D possibly matches TRBD1 or TRBD2 (7 bases each). Between the trimmed V and J ends, which lost 4 bases and 4 bases, there was a span of 14 bases. Per germline, CDR1 SNHLY and CDR2 FYNNEI. The CDR3 spans 14 residues. CDR3 DNA: TGTGCCAGCAGTGGGGGCAGGGGGGGATACGAGCAGTACTTC. Translated, it gives CASSGGRGGYEQYF.

This clonotype was seen at least ten times. The gene calls are TRBV28 and TRBJ1-1, with 8 positions matching TRBD1. The V segment lost 6 bases and the J segment 4 bases; nucleotides outside the gene matches: 4. The CDR3 totals 13 residues. Germline V lookup: CDR1 MDHEN, CDR2 SYDVKM. This CDR3 is CASSLTGGTEAFF. The CDR3 DNA follows: TGTGCCAGCAGCCTTACAGGGGGCACTGAAGCTTTCTTT.

This clonotype was seen only a few times. This rearrangement joins TRBV18 to TRBJ1-1; the D is unclear. The CDR3 spans 14 residues. V lost 2 bases and J lost 6, with 13 bases in between. Germline CDR1 KGHSH, CDR2 LQKENI. In DNA form, the CDR3 reads TGTGCCAGCTCACCAGGGCCCCGATTCTCTGAAGCTTTCTTT. It codes for CASSPGPRFSEAFF.

J is TRBJ2-7 and V is TRBV18; weak D call: TRBD2 (7 bases). The CDR3 length is 15 residues. The germline CDR1 and CDR2 sequences are KGHSH and LQKENI. V dropped 0 bases and J dropped 2 bases, with 11 bases sitting between them. The CDR3 DNA reads TGTGCCAGCTCACCACCGGCGGGGGCAGCCTACGAGCAGTACTTC. It is translated as CASSPPAGAAYEQYF.

This clonotype was counted at least ten times. The chain joins TRBV6-1 to TRBJ1-5, with TRBD1 matching 9 bases. This CDR3 has 13 residues. With V trimmed by 10 bases and J by 6 bases, 7 bases remained unmatched. The V gene's germline CDR1 is MNHNS and CDR2 SASEGT. CDR3 sequence reads: CAIRQGESQPQHF. CDR3 nucleotide sequence: TGTGCCATACGACAGGGGGAAAGTCAGCCCCAGCATTTT.

The chain couples TRBV5-1 to TRBJ2-7; no clear D gene. Germline V gene lookup returns CDR1 SGHRS and CDR2 YFSETQ. Trimming pared 4 bases from V and 7 bases from J, leaving 15 bases between. This CDR3 comprises 13 residues. The CDR3 reads CASSNLNVGEQYF. CDR3 DNA sequence: TGCGCCAGCAGCAACCTTAACGTCGGAGAGCAGTACTTC.